The 15 T cell receptor beta chains below come from one sample, sequenced in a study of siplizumab effects on memory and regulatory T cells. Profiled with immunoSEQ multiplex PCR; TCRdb holds only in-frame clones, not every one. The data contain tens of thousands of clones, about 96% of them singletons. The sequenced material came from naive CD4+ T cells sorted from blood. These receptors all stem from a human donor in good health.

This chain connects TRBV7-2 to TRBJ1-2; D remains ambiguous. Germline CDR1 is SGHTA and CDR2 is FQGNSA. This CDR3 region has 13 residues. Trimming stripped 1 base from V and 7 bases from J, with 10 bases between. The CDR3 protein is CASSLVIRGGYTF. The CDR3 nucleotides are TGTGCCAGCAGCTTAGTCATACGTGGTGGCTACACCTTC.

This sequence joins TRBV5-6 and TRBJ2-3, with TRBD2 matching over 9 bases. Trimming cost V 0 bases and J 6 bases; bases outside gene matches: 8. The CDR3 extends over 16 amino acids. Germline V gene lookup returns CDR1 SGHDT and CDR2 YYEEEE. The CDR3 is CASSLAPGGGADTQYF. The CDR3, as DNA: TGTGCCAGCAGCTTGGCCCCCGGCGGGGGGGCCGATACGCAGTATTTT.

CDR3 amino acids: CASRRDRRYGYTF. The CDR3 DNA sequence: TGTGCCAGCAGAAGGGACAGGCGGTATGGCTACACCTTC. This chain connects TRBV6-5 to TRBJ1-2; 8 nucleotides agree with TRBD1. The CDR3 sequence is 13 residues long. Germline assignment: CDR1 MNHEY and CDR2 SVGAGI. V lost 6 bases, J lost 5 bases, and 5 bases stayed unmatched.

This rearrangement joins TRBV5-4 to TRBJ1-6; D is unclear. The CDR3 length is 14 residues. V lost 0 bases to trimming and J lost 4 bases, with 5 bases between them. Germline lookup yields CDR1 SGHNT and CDR2 YYREEE (reference sequence). CDR3 in amino acids: CASSLGRYNSPLHF. The CDR3 DNA follows: TGTGCCAGCAGCTTGGGACGGTATAATTCACCCCTCCACTTT.

The gene calls are TRBV18 and TRBJ1-2; perhaps TRBD1 as D (5 bases). V was pared by 3 bases and J by 6 bases, with 8 bases between. Germline V gene lookup returns CDR1 KGHSH and CDR2 LQKENI. The CDR3 spans 12 residues. The CDR3 nucleotides read TGTGCCAGCTCACCGGGGGGGAATGGCTACACCTTC. Its protein product is CASSPGGNGYTF. Using reference TRBV18 and TRBJ1-2 for the parts outside the CDR3, the full variable domain is NAGVMQNPRHLVRRRGQEARLRCSPMKGHSHVYWYRQLPEEGLKFMVYLQKENIIDESGMPKERFSAEFPKEGPSILRIQQVVRGDSAAYFCASSPGGNGYTFGSGTRLTVV.

This sequence joins TRBV10-2 and TRBJ2-1; D is uncertain. Germline-derived CDR1 and CDR2 are WSHSY and SAAADI. CDR3 length: 10 amino acids. Trimming removed 1 base from V and 8 bases from J, with 0 bases in between. In nucleotides, the CDR3 is TGCGCCAGCAGTGAGTATGAGCAGTTCTTC. This codes for CASSEYEQFF.

The chain is built from TRBV28 and TRBJ2-2; perhaps TRBD2 as D (5 bases). Germline-derived CDR1 and CDR2 are MDHEN and SYDVKM. V was shortened by 6 bases and J by 5 bases, with 19 bases between the two germline ends. CDR3 length equals 16 residues. CDR3 in DNA: TGTGCCAGCAGCAATAGCGCGACCCCCGAGACCGGGGAGCTGTTTTTT. Residues: CASSNSATPETGELFF.

The chain employs TRBV7-2 and TRBJ1-4; D is perhaps TRBD1 (6 bases). The CDR3 runs to 15 residues. Trimming pared 5 bases from V and 7 bases from J, leaving 17 bases between. Per the germline V gene, CDR1 is SGHTA and CDR2 is FQGNSA. CDR3 residues: CASSDEQGGVEKLFF. CDR3 nucleotide sequence: TGTGCCAGCAGCGATGAACAGGGAGGGGTTGAAAAACTGTTTTTT. Full variable domain (remainder filled in from reference TRBV7-2 and TRBJ1-4): GAGVSQSPSNKVTEKGKDVELRCDPISGHTALYWYRQSLGQGLEFLIYFQGNSAPDKSGLPSDRFSAERTGGSVSTLTIQRTQQEDSAVYLCASSDEQGGVEKLFFGSGTQLSVL.

The rearrangement joins TRBV6-6 to TRBJ1-6; 7 nucleotides align to TRBD1. Trimming cost V 3 bases and J 9 bases; bases outside gene matches: 8. The V gene's germline CDR1 is MNHNY and CDR2 SVGAGI (reference sequence). CDR3 length equals 15 residues. In nucleotides, the CDR3 is TGTGCCAGCAGTTATATCGGGGCAGGGGGTTCACCCCTCCACTTT. Its translation is CASSYIGAGGSPLHF.

The V call is TRBV9, the J call TRBJ1-5; the D gene is possibly TRBD1 (5 bases). Germline values: CDR1 SGDLS, CDR2 YYNGEE. This CDR3 region has 16 residues. Trimming took off 0 bases at V and 6 bases at J, with 16 bases between the two ends. The CDR3 protein is CASSVERVREGQPQHF. CDR3 sequence (DNA): TGTGCCAGCAGCGTAGAACGGGTCAGGGAGGGTCAGCCCCAGCATTTT.

The rearrangement links TRBV12-1 to TRBJ1-2; no DNA check was done on the table's D call, TRBD1. TRBV12-1 constitutes a pseudogene. This CDR3 contains 22 residues. DNA for the CDR3: TGTGCCAGCAGCTTTTCTCGCAAATCATTAACAGGGTTAAGGTGTCCTAACTATGGCTACACCTTC. Translating gives CASSFSRKSLTGLRCPNYGYTF.

This chain connects TRBV5-1 to TRBJ1-1, with 8 bases lining up with TRBD1. Germline CDR1 reads SGHRS; CDR2 reads YFSETQ. Losses at the gene ends were 5 bases for V and 12 bases for J; bases not matched to a gene: 15. The CDR3 spans 14 residues. The CDR3 protein is CASSSRPGTGGTFF. CDR3 DNA sequence: TGCGCCAGCAGTTCGAGACCCGGGACAGGTGGAACTTTCTTT.

The chain couples TRBV9 to TRBJ2-3, with D possibly called TRBD1 or TRBD2 (5 bases each). Germline loops: CDR1 SGDLS, CDR2 YYNGEE. There are 15 residues in the CDR3. V was cut by 7 bases and J by 6 bases, with 21 bases left in between. CDR3 amino acids: CASERDGSASDTQYF. CDR3 DNA: TGTGCCAGCGAACGGGACGGATCCGCCTCCGATACGCAGTATTTT.

This clone was found once. This chain connects TRBV20-1 to TRBJ1-1, with D uncertain. Per germline, CDR1 DFQATT and CDR2 SNEGSKA (reference sequence). Trimming removed 3 bases from V and 5 bases from J, with 7 bases in between. There are 11 residues in the CDR3. CDR3 nucleotides: TGCAGTGCTAGTGCGGAAACTGAAGCTTTCTTT. This codes for CSASAETEAFF.

The V call is TRBV28, the J call TRBJ2-3, with 10 bases fitting TRBD2. V shed 5 bases and J 2 bases; nucleotides not matched to a gene: 7. The CDR3 length is 16 residues. CDR1 MDHEN and CDR2 SYDVKM come from the germline V gene. CDR3 protein: CASSGFSGGLTDTQYF. CDR3 coding DNA: TGTGCCAGCAGTGGATTTAGCGGGGGGCTCACAGATACGCAGTATTTT.